This TCR beta chain was profiled in a study of T-cell reconstitution after alpha-beta-depleted transplantation in children (dated by TCRdb to about 2016). At the level of the whole study: The study quantitatively tracked T-cell immune reconstitution after TCRalphabeta/CD19-depleted allogeneic hematopoietic cell transplantation in children using TCR repertoire profiling.

The library came from PCR. Sequencing used an Illumina HiSeq 2500. To normalize quantification of the TCRbeta repertoire, the TCR libraries were built with molecular barcoding that relied on unique molecular identifiers. TCRdb reprocessing: public reads trimmed at Q25 with fastp, clones called with MiXCR, in-frame beta chains kept. Records with the same CDR3 protein are collapsed into one entry carrying the most frequent genes and DNA. The sample table holds nearly 400,000 distinct CDR3 sequences, of which roughly 22% were seen once. The ten largest make up over 3.5% of the sample. This clonotype was counted many times. Its antigen target is currently unknown. Per-nucleotide qualities are absent, and no much larger clonotype sits a single base away. This TCR came from a human donor who donated a stem cell graft to a child with acute myeloid leukemia. Sequencing used PBMCs from the stem cell graft donor, obtained from the stem cell graft.

The CDR3 region: CASSLGGGRGNYGYTF. The nucleotide sequence is TGTGCCAGCAGTTTAGGCGGTGGCAGGGGGAACTATGGCTACACCTTC. The chain was built from TRBV27 and TRBJ1-2, with 7 central nucleotides matching TRBD1. Measured from the cysteine to the phenylalanine, the CDR3 is 16 residues long. Only the CDR3 DNA is retained, 48 bases long and in frame from the first base. From a lookup of the germline V gene (reference sequence), CDR1 and CDR2 are MNHEY and SMNVEV. V is trimmed back by 2 bases and J by 2 bases, and the junction contains 8 bases that no gene match accounts for.